A selection of T cell receptor beta chains follows, all from one sample in a study of persistence of HIV-infected CD4 T cells. The method was immunoSEQ multiplex PCR; TCRdb's version includes in-frame clones alone and lacks a portion of them. The sample has fewer than 30,000 clones, 82% seen once. The antigens of these receptors remain unknown. Source: CD4+ T cells sorted from PBMCs after approximately 19-hour stimulation, taken from a patient who received antiretroviral therapy. The source of these receptors is an adult man with HIV who was CMV-seropositive. The conserved cysteine and the conserved F or W are not part of the CDR3 here. The D gene is left open where the match is weak.

v_gene,d_gene,CDR3aa
TRBV4-1,NA,ASSQGGVGAGTEAF
TRBV7-9,TRBD1,ASSLSQGAYEQY
TRBV10-3,TRBD1,AISESLGQGGYEQY
TRBV5-4,NA,ASSFAGQNTEAF
TRBV7-9,TRBD2,ASSFISSGGSYNEQF
TRBV18,TRBD1,ASSPDRQGSNEKLF
TRBV7-2,NA,ASSLNGGFNYEQY
TRBV5-1,NA,ASSFEIGELF
TRBV7-3,NA,ASSLNAPGAQATSGNTIY
TRBV28,NA,ASSVPLREQPQH
TRBV29-1,NA,SVKERGSGANVLT
TRBV11-3,NA,ASSLERDTEAF
TRBV6-5,NA,ASNAVFTGELF
TRBV29-1,TRBD1,SAVDRIPYEQY